This T cell receptor (beta chain) stems from a study of T cell responses to AZD1222 COVID-19 vaccine. As concerns this clone: What it recognizes is unknown.

Using immunoSEQ multiplex PCR, the repertoire was profiled, and TCRdb retains in-frame clones only, with some absent. The repertoire holds roughly 180,000 clones, just over 90% seen once, with roughly 1.7% in the top ten. General study results and limits: Donors, mostly white British, included more females; clonal diversity was possibly underestimated. Repertoires were collected only later (after the peak T cell response had occurred).

V shed 6 bases and J shed 9 bases, with 21 bases lying between them. CDR1 is SGHTA and CDR2 is FQGNSA in the germline V gene. The CDR3 is 15 residues long. This rearrangement joins TRBV7-2 to TRBJ2-4, with a tentative D call TRBD1 (5 bases). This TCR came from an adult who received the AZD1222 COVID-19 vaccine. The sequences come from peripheral blood, collected 28 days after the second AZD1222 dose. CDR3 protein: CASREGAGYYSIQYF. As DNA, the CDR3 is TGTGCCAGCAGGGAAGGGGCAGGGTATTATAGCATTCAGTACTTC.